One and the same sample provided the 16 T cell receptor beta chains below, sequenced in a study of shared clonotypes between healthy human individuals. CD45RO-negative cells were positively selected for CCR7, leaving out terminally differentiated effector memory CD45RA+ cells. Libraries were prepared by immunoSEQ multiplex PCR; TCRdb keeps only in-frame clonotypes and omits some of them. The sample holds roughly 650,000 clones, roughly 96% seen once. Sequencing was carried out using naive CD8+ T cells sorted from blood. Receptors were obtained from a woman in her twenties or thirties in good health.

This clone is a singleton in its sample. V gene TRBV7-6 combines with J gene TRBJ1-1, with a possible D match to TRBD1 (6 bases). The CDR3 runs 13 residues. The germline gives CDR1 SGHVS, CDR2 FNYEAQ. Trimming cost V 5 bases and J 7 bases, with 14 bases left between them. This CDR3 reads CASSVTGGGEAFF. DNA of the CDR3: TGTGCCAGCAGCGTCACGGGAGGGGGTGAAGCTTTCTTT.

The V gene is TRBV6-1, the J gene TRBJ2-3; TRBD1 matches at 9 bases. V shed 4 bases and J 1 base; nucleotides not matched to a gene: 9. This CDR3 spans 17 amino acids. Germline V lookup: CDR1 MNHNS, CDR2 SASEGT. The CDR3 DNA follows: TGTGCCAGCAGTGCCCACAGGGGGCTAGGTGGCACAGATACGCAGTATTTT. Its translation: CASSAHRGLGGTDTQYF.

The chain recombines TRBV7-3 with TRBJ2-3, with D uncertain. The V and J ends lost 0 bases and 6 bases respectively, with 7 bases between them. The CDR3 runs to 13 residues. Germline V gene lookup returns CDR1 SGHTA and CDR2 FQGTGA. CDR3 region: CASSLTTADTQYF. The CDR3 DNA reads as TGTGCCAGCAGCTTAACAACAGCCGATACGCAGTATTTT.

V usage is TRBV29-1 and J usage is TRBJ2-6; D gene unclear. CDR1 is SQVTM, CDR2 ANQGSEA, per germline. V was cut by 1 base and J by 1 base, with 2 bases left in between. The CDR3 runs to 13 residues. CDR3 in amino acids: CSVEVSGANVLTF. In DNA, the CDR3 is TGCAGCGTTGAAGTTTCTGGGGCCAACGTCCTGACTTTC.

This sequence joins TRBV15 and TRBJ1-4; D unclear. The CDR3 extends over 16 amino acids. Germline lookup yields CDR1 LNHNV and CDR2 YYDKDF (reference sequence). V lost 1 base and J 0 bases, leaving 9 bases between the germline ends. The CDR3 here is CATSRGEVATNEKLFF. For the CDR3, the DNA is TGTGCCACCAGCAGAGGGGAAGTGGCAACTAATGAAAAACTGTTTTTT.

This clone was seen only once. At one of its ends the junction is not consistent with the germline gene, which may arise from a read error. The V call is TRBV27, the J call TRBJ1-5; D gene ambiguous. The CDR3 is made up of 16 amino acids. The V gene's germline CDR1 is MNHEY and CDR2 SMNVEV (reference sequence). CDR3 nucleotides: TGTGCCAGCAGTTTGAGTCTGGGAGACCCCTATCAGCCCCAACATTTT. Protein sequence: CASSLSLGDPYQPQHF.

The rearrangement links TRBV7-9 to TRBJ1-5, with a tentative D call TRBD1 (6 bases). In germline, CDR1 is SEHNR, CDR2 FQNEAQ (reference sequence). CDR3 length: 16 amino acids. V lost 0 bases to trimming and J lost 1 base, with 10 bases between them. Here the CDR3 DNA reads TGTGCCAGCAGCTTAGCGCGTGACAGGAGCAATCAGCCCCAGCATTTT. Its protein product is CASSLARDRSNQPQHF.

This sequence joins TRBV6-6 and TRBJ1-2; D call uncertain. The germline V gene encodes CDR1 MNHNY and CDR2 SVGAGI (reference sequence). The CDR3 has 14 residues. Trimming removed 0 bases from V and 8 bases from J, with 13 bases in between. The chain's CDR3 is CASSYSEGGVGYTF. CDR3 sequence (DNA): TGTGCCAGCAGTTACTCGGAGGGTGGAGTCGGCTACACCTTC.

This chain connects TRBV13 to TRBJ2-7; D is possibly TRBD1 (5 bases). V gave up 4 bases and J gave up 3 bases, with 7 bases separating them. CDR3 length: 12 amino acids. The germline CDR1 and CDR2 sequences are PRHDT and FYEKMQ (reference sequence). In DNA, the CDR3 is TGTGCCAGCAGCTCTAGGGGCTACGAGCAGTACTTC. Translating gives CASSSRGYEQYF.

The CDR3 region is CAWSYPGNEQYF. In DNA, the CDR3 is TGTGCCTGGAGTTATCCAGGGAATGAGCAGTACTTC. The rearrangement uses TRBV30 and TRBJ2-7; weak D call: TRBD1 (5 bases). The germline V gene has CDR1 GTSNPN and CDR2 SVGIG (reference sequence). CDR3 length: 12 residues. Trimming removed 2 bases at V and 7 bases at J, with 12 bases between.

V and J are TRBV9 and TRBJ2-5; 8 nucleotides agree with TRBD2. The CDR3 consists of 16 residues. Unmatched junction bases numbered 9, after V lost 3 bases and J lost 2 bases. Germline loops: CDR1 SGDLS, CDR2 YYNGEE. CDR3 in DNA: TGTGCCAGCAGCGCCCCCGGGACTAGGTTTCAAGAGACCCAGTACTTC. Protein: CASSAPGTRFQETQYF.

This chain connects TRBV27 to TRBJ1-1; D remains ambiguous. The CDR3 is 13 amino acids. V was shortened by 5 bases and J by 10 bases, with 17 bases between the two germline ends. Germline lookup yields CDR1 MNHEY and CDR2 SMNVEV (reference sequence). CDR3 DNA: TGTGCCAGCAGTGTATTCTCGCCACCCCCAGCTTTCTTT. Protein sequence: CASSVFSPPPAFF.

This chain links TRBV5-1 with TRBJ2-1; 11 nucleotides align to TRBD2. Germline CDR1 reads SGHRS; CDR2 reads YFSETQ. V lost 1 base, J lost 4 bases, and 10 bases stayed unmatched. The length of the CDR3 is 18 residues. CDR3 residues: CASSLRTSGRNFYNEQFF. In DNA form, the CDR3 reads TGCGCCAGCAGCTTGCGAACTAGCGGGAGAAATTTTTACAATGAGCAGTTCTTC.

V and J are TRBV4-1 and TRBJ2-1, with 9 bases that match TRBD2. This CDR3 has 16 amino acids. CDR1 and CDR2 from the germline V gene are MGHRA and YSYEKL. J was trimmed by 2 bases and V by 1 base; bases with no gene match: 3. The CDR3 DNA is TGCGCCAGCAGCCAAGGACCTAGCGGGGCCTACAATGAGCAGTTCTTC. This translates into CASSQGPSGAYNEQFF.

The gene calls are TRBV27 and TRBJ2-7, with D perhaps TRBD1 or TRBD2 (6 bases each). Germline V gene sequence: CDR1 MNHEY, CDR2 SMNVEV (reference sequence). This CDR3 comprises 14 residues. V lost 0 bases and J 5 bases, leaving 11 bases between the germline ends. The DNA of the CDR3 is TGTGCCAGCAGTTTATCTAGGGGGGCCAACGAGCAGTACTTC. Amino acid sequence: CASSLSRGANEQYF.

The gene calls are TRBV4-1 and TRBJ1-1, with no clear D. Trimming shortened V by 1 base and J by 2 bases, and 8 bases separated the two germline ends. The length of the CDR3 is 14 residues. The germline V gene has CDR1 MGHRA and CDR2 YSYEKL. As DNA, the CDR3 is TGCGCCAGCAGCCAAGGGCCTTTAAACACTGAAGCTTTCTTT. Its translation: CASSQGPLNTEAFF.